A selection of T cell receptor beta chains follows, all from one sample in a study of T cell repertoires in cytomegalovirus infection. TCRdb reprocessed the reads via MiXCR and lists one record per CDR3 protein. The sample shows roughly 230,000 distinct CDR3 sequences, roughly 20% of them seen only once. The sample comprised CD8+ T cells from PBMCs. The receptor source for this set is a human donor in good health (CMV status not recorded). Some clones in this sample may be carry-over from other donors' samples. The CDR3 runs from the conserved cysteine through the conserved F or W. The D gene is left open where the match is weak. The size entry is marked missing in some rows and otherwise reads once, few, many or a size class.

>TRBJ1-1|-|-|TRBV9
CASSLMQSTEAFF
>TRBJ2-3|many|TRBD1|TRBV9
CASSVGRQGFDTQYF
>TRBJ2-7|few|-|TRBV7-9
CASSPPGRVSYEQYF
>TRBJ1-2|few|TRBD1|TRBV28
CASSPLRTGVNLGYTF
>TRBJ1-1|-|-|TRBV2
CASRDIQTEAFF
>TRBJ2-7|many|-|TRBV7-6
CASSLGSSSYEQYF
>TRBJ2-5|-|TRBD1|TRBV7-9
CASSLTGRGRQETQYF
>TRBJ2-7|-|-|TRBV7-9
CASVATGNSYEQYF
>TRBJ1-2|few|-|TRBV28
CASMGNYGYTF
>TRBJ1-6|few|-|TRBV5-4
CASSFSGDSYNSPLHF
>TRBJ2-5|-|-|TRBV2
CASRYPQYF
>TRBJ1-1|-|-|TRBV4-3
CASSQDTGSKNTEAFF
>TRBJ2-3|-|-|TRBV27
CASSFTTGTTDTQYF
>TRBJ2-1|many|TRBD1|TRBV7-8
CASSLAHGQGRNEQFF
>TRBJ1-5|few|TRBD1|TRBV7-9
CASSEDGTGNQPQHF
>TRBJ2-4|many|TRBD2|TRBV7-9
CASSSNTPLAGGPRIQYF
>TRBJ2-1|-|-|TRBV20-1
CSARDMVGGGLYNEQFF
>TRBJ2-1|many|-|TRBV28
CASSPGDSSYNEQFF
>TRBJ1-5|-|-|TRBV12-3/TRBV12-4
CASSLGLSQPQHF
>TRBJ2-2|-|-|TRBV12-3/TRBV12-4
CASSPSGSRLNTGELFF
>TRBJ2-7|-|TRBD2|TRBV2
CASSATSGGYEQYF
>TRBJ1-1|few|-|TRBV30
CAWSKTPGARNTEAFF
>TRBJ2-1|few|-|TRBV5-6
CASSLVRSLSSYNEQFF
>TRBJ1-1|many|-|TRBV4-1
CASSQGPFMNTEAFF
>TRBJ2-7|-|TRBD2|TRBV4-1
CASSQVGGMEQYF
>TRBJ2-7|many|TRBD2|TRBV12-3/TRBV12-4
CASSPASGGASYEQYF
>TRBJ1-5|-|TRBD1|TRBV12-3/TRBV12-4
CASSGTGGAGQPQHF
>TRBJ2-5|-|-|TRBV4-1
CASSQGGGAETQYF
>TRBJ2-3|-|TRBD2|TRBV7-6
CASSSLAGFTDTQYF
>TRBJ2-3|few|-|TRBV6-8
CASSWDSTDTQYF
>TRBJ2-1|few|TRBD2|TRBV7-9
CASSPSVGGSNEQFF
>TRBJ1-2|-|TRBD1|TRBV28
CASSLDDRGGRDAYGYTF
>TRBJ2-4|-|-|TRBV5-1
CASSLEWAGADIQYF
>TRBJ2-1|-|-|TRBV7-2
CASSLVGGLAEFYNEQFF
>TRBJ2-7|-|-|TRBV5-4
CASRSWGFGEQYF
>TRBJ2-3|few|-|TRBV6-1
CASSGGVLSDTQYF
>TRBJ1-3|-|-|TRBV12-3/TRBV12-4
CASSTIGNTIYF
>TRBJ1-4|-|-|TRBV27
CASSLSRAGEKLFF
>TRBJ2-7|many|TRBD2|TRBV7-2
CASSLGLAGYEQYF
>TRBJ1-1|few|-|TRBV20-1
CSAQERRSTEAFF
>TRBJ1-3|-|TRBD1|TRBV28
CASTIGTAYSGNTIYF
>TRBJ1-2|-|-|TRBV28
CASSSTSWGDRGGYTF
>TRBJ2-1|many|-|TRBV4-2
CASSQKVGGNEQFF
>TRBJ1-2|-|-|TRBV6-5
CASLSLNYGYTF
>TRBJ2-3|few|-|TRBV7-9
CASKADTQYF
>TRBJ2-2|few|-|TRBV28
CASSLGDRITGELFF
>TRBJ1-1|many|-|TRBV7-4
CASSFYGKGRTEAFF
>TRBJ2-4|-|-|TRBV7-9
CASSTLGPSGEGGKNIQYF
>TRBJ1-1|many|-|TRBV10-3
CAINAGNTEAFF
>TRBJ2-7|once|-|TRBV15
CATSSDDETEVYGSYEQYF
>TRBJ2-6|many|-|TRBV7-6
CASSPEGGANVLTF
>TRBJ1-1|-|-|TRBV28
CARSGYTEAFF
>TRBJ2-7|few|-|TRBV20-1
CSARDPPGSSYEQYF
>TRBJ2-7|many|TRBD2|TRBV11-1
CASRSGTNLYEQYF
>TRBJ2-4|-|-|TRBV12-3/TRBV12-4
CASSPPGQVFGQYF